The clone carrying this TCR beta chain was counted ten times or more. Antigen: not known. These data are taken from a study of blood T cells in healthy people across ages. Then a second PCR, running roughly 7 to 11 cycles, was carried out with a sample-barcoded 5' primer and a J-beta primer mix. Each cDNA molecule, via a template-switch adaptor with 12 random nucleotides, was tagged. TCRdb itself ran the 5' RACE reads through MiXCR, one entry per CDR3 protein. Of about 1 million distinct CDR3 sequences detected, more than 40% appear once; the ten largest clones hold under 20%. The germline V gene encodes CDR1 LNHNV and CDR2 YYDKDF (reference sequence). The CDR3 length is 12 residues. V lost 8 bases, J lost 4 bases, and 11 bases lay in between. Whole-study results and caveats: While age rose, TCR beta diversity per million T cells dropped in a roughly linear way.

The sequence derives from a woman in her sixties in good health. V gene TRBV15 combines with J gene TRBJ2-5; no clear D gene. Sequenced: blood. CDR3 loop: CATWGGGETQYF. CDR3 in DNA: TGTGCCACCTGGGGTGGTGGAGAGACCCAGTACTTC.